One and the same sample provided the 10 T cell receptor beta chains below, sequenced in a study of PD-1 blockade in classical Hodgkin lymphoma (dated by TCRdb to the early 2020s). This sample's time point label indicates: cycle 1 day 1 (C1D1), immediately before nivolumab initiation. Relapse after autologous stem cell transplantation had occurred in all trial patients, and cohorts A, B and C were distinguished by prior brentuximab vedotin exposure. Receptors were amplified or captured by the immunoSEQ multiplex PCR assay. TCRdb retrieved this table from immuneACCESS and kept in-frame rearrangements only. Not all clones are present; in checked studies, unresolved V genes account for under half, and no reason is known for the remainder. In all, the sample holds about 40,000 clones, and about 89% of those were seen once. In total, the top ten clones hold approximately 8.8% of the sample. This specimen consisted of peripheral blood mononuclear cells (PBMCs), obtained at baseline. The receptors shown here come from a human donor with classical Hodgkin lymphoma.

The J gene is TRBJ2-5, the V gene TRBV14; no clear D. Germline CDR1 SGHDN, CDR2 FVKESK. This CDR3 spans 16 amino acids. Trimming removed 0 bases from V and 7 bases from J, with 18 bases in between. In DNA form, the CDR3 reads TGTGCCAGCAGCCAAGATCTCTCGCGGAGTATAGGGACCCAGTACTTC. Protein: CASSQDLSRSIGTQYF.

The CDR3 DNA reads TGTGCCAGCAGCTTGGCCTTGACGGGGTATATCGGCGAGCAGTACTTC. Protein product: CASSLALTGYIGEQYF. This rearrangement joins TRBV5-4 to TRBJ2-7; D may be TRBD2 (5 bases). Between the trimmed V and J ends, which lost 0 bases and 6 bases, there was a span of 19 bases. The CDR3 loop spans 16 amino acids. Germline CDR1 SGHNT, CDR2 YYREEE (reference sequence).

CDR3 sequence reads: CASSLAVKNQPQHF. CDR3 bases: TGTGCCAGCAGCTTAGCGGTGAAAAATCAGCCCCAGCATTTT. The chain carries TRBV7-8 and TRBJ1-5; D is ambiguous. CDR3 length equals 14 residues. Trimming cost V 0 bases and J 4 bases, with 7 bases left between them. CDR1 and CDR2 (germline): SGHVS, FQNEAQ.

This clone was counted between two and nine times. This sequence joins TRBV6-1 and TRBJ2-3, with D uncertain. From germline, CDR1 is MNHNS and CDR2 SASEGT. The CDR3 spans 16 residues. With 3 bases removed from V and 5 bases from J, the gap between germline ends came to 18 bases. CDR3 nucleotide sequence: TGTGCCAGCAGTGACCTGCGGAGAACCACCCAAGATACGCAGTATTTT. It codes for CASSDLRRTTQDTQYF.

This clone has just one count. V and J are TRBV4-2 and TRBJ2-1; TRBD2 matches 8 bases. After removal of 1 base from V and 4 bases from J, the junction contained 9 bases not matched to a gene. There are 17 residues in the CDR3. Germline V CDR1 and CDR2: LGHNA, YNFKEQ. The CDR3 bases are TGTGCCAGCAGCCAAGCGGGAGCGGGAGCACGTTACAATGAGCAGTTCTTC. Translating it yields CASSQAGAGARYNEQFF.

The V gene is TRBV7-2, the J gene TRBJ1-2; TRBD1 aligns across 9 bases. V trimming: 7 bases; J trimming: 6 bases; junction bases outside the gene matches: 12. Germline CDR1 and CDR2: SGHTA and FQGNSA. This CDR3 contains 15 residues. CDR3 DNA: TGTGCCAGCATCAAAGGCCGGGACAGGGTAGATGGCTACACCTTC. This sequence encodes CASIKGRDRVDGYTF. Drawing the rest from reference TRBV7-2 and TRBJ1-2, the complete variable domain is GAGVSQSPSNKVTEKGKDVELRCDPISGHTALYWYRQSLGQGLEFLIYFQGNSAPDKSGLPSDRFSAERTGGSVSTLTIQRTQQEDSAVYLCASIKGRDRVDGYTFGSGTRLTVV.

The CDR3 DNA reads TGTGCCAGCAGTCCTTGGAGACAGAACTATGGCTACACCTTC. It yields the protein CASSPWRQNYGYTF. The chain links TRBV6-1 to TRBJ1-2; D possibly corresponds to TRBD1 (5 bases). Trimming removed 5 bases from V and 2 bases from J, with 12 bases in between. CDR1 is MNHNS and CDR2 is SASEGT in the germline V gene. The CDR3 has 14 amino acids.

The V call is TRBV30, the J call TRBJ1-2; D not certain. The CDR3 sequence is 15 residues long. V was pared by 1 base and J by 2 bases, with 14 bases between. Germline assignment: CDR1 GTSNPN and CDR2 SVGIG (reference sequence). CDR3 nucleotide sequence: TGTGCCTGGAGTGGTATGAACAGATGGAACTATGGCTACACCTTC. This sequence encodes CAWSGMNRWNYGYTF.

V is TRBV29-1 and J is TRBJ1-1, with D perhaps TRBD1 (5 bases). The CDR3 length is 15 residues. Germline V lookup: CDR1 SQVTM, CDR2 ANQGSEA. Trimming pared 0 bases from V and 4 bases from J, leaving 15 bases between. The CDR3 DNA reads TGCAGCGTTGAAGAGACCCGGGGACGAGGCACTGAAGCTTTCTTT. Amino acid sequence: CSVEETRGRGTEAFF.

The chain is built from TRBV6-5 and TRBJ1-4; D remains unclear. With 6 bases removed from V and 8 bases from J, the gap between germline ends came to 13 bases. Germline CDR1 and CDR2: MNHEY and SVGAGI. This CDR3 contains 13 residues. CDR3 region: CASRPRVGEKLFF. In DNA form, the CDR3 reads TGTGCCAGCAGACCTAGGGTGGGGGAAAAACTGTTTTTT.